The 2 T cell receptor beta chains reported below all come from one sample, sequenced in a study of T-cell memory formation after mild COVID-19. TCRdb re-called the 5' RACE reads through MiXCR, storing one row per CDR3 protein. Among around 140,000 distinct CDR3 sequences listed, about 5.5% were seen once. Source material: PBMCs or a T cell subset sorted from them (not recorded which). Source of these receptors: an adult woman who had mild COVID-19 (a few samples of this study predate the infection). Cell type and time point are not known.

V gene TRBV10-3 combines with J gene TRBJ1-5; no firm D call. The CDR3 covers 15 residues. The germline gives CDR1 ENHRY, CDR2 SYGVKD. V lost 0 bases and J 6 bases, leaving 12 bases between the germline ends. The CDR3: CAISESIKGGQPQHF. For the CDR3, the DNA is TGTGCCATCAGTGAGTCGATAAAGGGAGGTCAGCCCCAGCATTTT.

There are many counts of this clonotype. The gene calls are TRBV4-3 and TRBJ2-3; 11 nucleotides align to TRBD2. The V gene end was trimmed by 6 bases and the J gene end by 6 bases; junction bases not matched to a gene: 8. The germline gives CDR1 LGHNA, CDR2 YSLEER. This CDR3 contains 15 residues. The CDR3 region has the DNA TGCGCCAGCAGTCGAGACGGGACTAGCGGCGATACGCAGTATTTT. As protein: CASSRDGTSGDTQYF.